The present entry profiles one T cell receptor beta chain with its context. In the original workflow: Nucleated cell number was recorded as an estimate derived from reference gene primer amplification. Clones were sequenced by immunoSEQ multiplex PCR, and TCRdb holds only the in-frame ones, with some missing. V and J calls and clone size follow that table, whereas D and trimming were derived from the DNA. The sample has tens of thousands of clones, about nine tenths seen once; the top ten hold around 16%. The CDR3 loop spans 14 amino acids. From germline, CDR1 is MDHEN and CDR2 SYDVKM. Losses at the gene ends were 6 bases for V and 7 bases for J; bases not matched to a gene: 7. The data were obtained in a study of blood T cell repertoires in COVID-19. Across the whole study: There were acute and convalescent COVID-19 samples, and they came from the United States, Italy and Spain. The analysed material was cDNA or gDNA that came from T cells, B-cell-depleted T cells, or PBMCs.

Sequences were obtained from peripheral blood. J is TRBJ1-4 and V is TRBV28, with TRBD1 matching over 8 bases. This clonotype originated in a male donor with acute or convalescent COVID-19. In DNA form, the CDR3 reads TGTGCCAGCAGACGTCCGGGACAGGTTGAAAAACTGTTTTTT. Translating it yields CASRRPGQVEKLFF.